This T cell receptor (beta chain) was sequenced during a study of shared clonotypes between healthy human individuals. Study-level results: Expectations were that clonotype sharing among donors would be affected by sequencing depth. The researchers took only blood, and tissue repertoires probably look different.

DNA at 200 ng, roughly 27,000 T cell genomes, went into sorted-subset replicate PCRs. Sequenced by immunoSEQ multiplex PCR; TCRdb stores in-frame clones only, minus some. The sample lists about 2,200,000 clones, about 92% occurring once. It was CD45RO-negative cells, positively selected for CCR7, that made up naive CD8 cells, with terminally differentiated effector memory CD45RA+ cells excluded. Germline CDR1 reads SGHNT; CDR2 reads YENEEA. CDR3 size: 18 residues. With 1 base clipped from V and 5 bases from J, the junction kept 14 bases outside the gene matches. As concerns this clone: Its target is unknown.

The sample taken for sequencing was naive CD8+ T cells from PBMCs. The rearrangement uses TRBV11-3 and TRBJ2-4; 7 positions agree with TRBD2. This clonotype was obtained from a young man in good health. Some clones in this sample may be carry-over from other donors' samples. DNA of the CDR3: TGTGCCAGCAGCTTAGGGCCCCCGGGACTACTTGGGCAAAACATTCAGTACTTC. It encodes CASSLGPPGLLGQNIQYF.